This TCR beta chain was captured in a study of control samples from healthy donors and cancer patients. The method was immunoSEQ multiplex PCR; TCRdb's version includes in-frame clones alone and lacks a portion of them. Of about 82,000 clones listed, about 89% were seen once; the top ten hold about a fifth. J gave up 6 bases and V 7 bases, and 20 bases lay outside the gene matches. This CDR3 spans 18 amino acids. CDR1 is SEHNR, CDR2 FQNEAQ, per germline (reference sequence). The sequenced sample consisted of blood. The origin of this receptor is a man aged 50 to 59 in good health. The genes are TRBV7-9 and TRBJ2-3; the match to TRBD1 covers 9 bases. This chain's CDR3 is CASISGTGWNFKFDTQYF. CDR3 in DNA: TGTGCCAGCATAAGCGGGACAGGGTGGAATTTTAAATTTGATACGCAGTATTTT.